Following are 27 T cell receptor beta chains from one sample sequenced in a study of cytomegalovirus exposure and HLA in healthy donors. Repertoires were generated with immunoSEQ multiplex PCR, while TCRdb's copy carries only in-frame clones and drops some. The data hold about 190,000 clones, with about 80% observed a single time. Material for sequencing was PBMCs. The receptor source for this set is a woman aged 18-30 years in good health and CMV-seropositive.

The chain uses TRBV7-9 and TRBJ2-6, with D perhaps matching TRBD2 (6 bases). The CDR3 consists of 18 residues. Per germline, CDR1 SEHNR and CDR2 FQNEAQ (reference sequence). Trimming left V 5 bases short and J 0 bases short, with 17 bases between. CDR3 loop: CASSLGEVSFSGANVLTF. CDR3 sequence (DNA): TGTGCCAGCAGCCTAGGGGAGGTTTCCTTCTCTGGGGCCAACGTCCTGACTTTC.

Only a few counts were recorded for this clone. The chain combines TRBV2 with TRBJ1-5; D unresolved. The CDR3 length is 15 residues. Per the germline V gene, CDR1 is SNHLY and CDR2 is FYNNEI. Trimming removed 2 bases at V and 2 bases at J, with 10 bases between. CDR3 region: CASSEQAGGNQPQHF. The CDR3 DNA is TGTGCCAGCAGTGAACAGGCCGGCGGCAATCAGCCCCAGCATTTT. The full variable domain, rest sourced from reference TRBV2 and TRBJ1-5, is EPEVTQTPSHQVTQMGQEVILRCVPISNHLYFYWYRQILGQKVEFLVSFYNNEISEKSEIFDDQFSVERPDGSNFTLKIRSTKLEDSAMYFCASSEQAGGNQPQHFGDGTRLSIL.

The chain has TRBV13 and TRBJ1-1; D remains ambiguous. The CDR3 is 14 amino acids. From germline, CDR1 is PRHDT and CDR2 FYEKMQ (reference sequence). Between the trimmed V and J ends, which lost 1 base and 3 bases, there was a span of 9 bases. The CDR3 DNA follows: TGTGCCAGCAGCTTAGTGGGGAGGGACACTGAAGCTTTCTTT. This codes for CASSLVGRDTEAFF. Full variable domain (missing parts from reference TRBV13 and TRBJ1-1): AAGVIQSPRHLIKEKRETATLKCYPIPRHDTVYWYQQGPGQDPQFLISFYEKMQSDKGSIPDRFSAQQFSDYHSELNMSSLELGDSALYFCASSLVGRDTEAFFGQGTRLTVV.

This chain uses TRBV10-3 with TRBJ1-1, with TRBD1 identical over 9 bases. This CDR3 region has 14 residues. Losses at the gene ends were 8 bases for V and 2 bases for J; bases not matched to a gene: 6. Germline CDR1 is ENHRY and CDR2 is SYGVKD. The CDR3 DNA sequence: TGTGCCATCGGGACGGACAGGGGTAACACTGAAGCTTTCTTT. Translation gives CAIGTDRGNTEAFF.

The chain recombines TRBV7-3 with TRBJ2-1; TRBD2 matches 8 bases. Germline V gene lookup returns CDR1 SGHTA and CDR2 FQGTGA. J gave up 7 bases and V 2 bases, and 13 bases lay outside the gene matches. There are 17 residues in the CDR3. The CDR3, as DNA: TGTGCCAGCAGCTTACGAGGTGTGGCGGGGGGCCGGAATGAGCAGTTCTTC. It encodes CASSLRGVAGGRNEQFF. The variable domain in full, completed from reference TRBV7-3 and TRBJ2-1, reads GAGVSQTPSNKVTEKGKYVELRCDPISGHTALYWYRQSLGQGPEFLIYFQGTGAADDSGLPNDRFFAVRPEGSVSTLKIQRTERGDSAVYLCASSLRGVAGGRNEQFFGPGTRLTVL.

This clone was picked up a small number of times. The chain joins TRBV2 to TRBJ2-7; TRBD2 might be the D (5 bases). Germline V CDR1 and CDR2: SNHLY, FYNNEI. With 5 bases removed from V and 6 bases from J, the gap between germline ends came to 8 bases. The CDR3 runs 11 residues. CDR3 sequence (DNA): TGTGCCAGCAGTCCTAGCAGCGAGCAGTACTTC. Translated, it gives CASSPSSEQYF.

The chain links TRBV7-3 to TRBJ2-3, with 14 bases matching TRBD2. There are 15 residues in the CDR3. CDR1 SGHTA and CDR2 FQGTGA come from the germline V gene. The trim removed 5 bases at V and 6 bases at J, leaving 4 bases unmatched. CDR3 in amino acids: CASSPGLAGVDTQYF. The DNA of the CDR3 is TGTGCCAGCAGCCCGGGACTAGCGGGGGTTGATACGCAGTATTTT.

This rearrangement joins TRBV6-1 to TRBJ1-2; D possibly corresponds to TRBD1 (6 bases). The V end lost 5 bases, the J end lost 7 bases, and 11 bases lay between the germline ends. This CDR3 spans 12 amino acids. Germline lookup yields CDR1 MNHNS and CDR2 SASEGT. CDR3 in amino acids: CASSPTGRGYTF. CDR3 coding DNA: TGTGCCAGCAGTCCCACAGGGCGTGGCTACACCTTC.

In this sample, this clone turned up once. CDR3 residues: CASSLTLRAISGNTIYF. The CDR3 DNA is TGTGCCAGCAGCTTAACCCTCAGGGCCATCTCTGGAAACACCATATATTTT. The rearrangement links TRBV7-2 to TRBJ1-3; the D gene is possibly TRBD1 (5 bases). Germline V CDR1 and CDR2: SGHTA, FQGNSA. V shed 2 bases and J shed 0 bases, with 14 bases lying between them. The length of the CDR3 is 17 residues.

The rearrangement joins TRBV6-5 to TRBJ2-7; D possibly corresponds to TRBD2 (5 bases). Deletions cut 6 bases from V and 2 bases from J, with 17 bases between. Germline assignment: CDR1 MNHEY and CDR2 SVGAGI. The CDR3 runs to 15 residues. CDR3 coding DNA: TGTGCCAGCAGACGCGGACTCATGCAGCCCTACGAGCAGTACTTC. Translating gives CASRRGLMQPYEQYF.

V and J are TRBV5-1 and TRBJ2-5, with a possible D match to TRBD2 (5 bases). This CDR3 spans 14 amino acids. Germline CDR1 SGHRS, CDR2 YFSETQ. Trimming cost V 0 bases and J 3 bases, with 9 bases left between them. The CDR3 DNA is TGCGCCAGCAGCTTGGATGGAGCGGAAGAGACCCAGTACTTC. Translating gives CASSLDGAEETQYF.

The rearrangement uses TRBV5-1 and TRBJ2-5; no clear D gene. The V gene's germline CDR1 is SGHRS and CDR2 YFSETQ. The ends were cut back, 1 base at V and 5 bases at J, with 12 bases in the middle. CDR3 length equals 14 residues. The CDR3, as DNA: TGCGCCAGCAGCTTGTTGGTAGCTGGGGAGACCCAGTACTTC. This encodes CASSLLVAGETQYF.

The chain has TRBV18 and TRBJ1-1; no clear D gene. Germline values: CDR1 KGHSH, CDR2 LQKENI. Trimming stripped 2 bases from V and 4 bases from J, with 5 bases between. This CDR3 comprises 12 residues. The CDR3 sequence: CASSPEGTEAFF. Written as DNA, the CDR3 is TGTGCCAGCTCACCAGAGGGCACTGAAGCTTTCTTT.

The CDR3 nucleotides read TGTGCCAGCAGTTACTCGATGGGGGGGGGCGTCGATACGCAGTATTTT. Amino acid sequence: CASSYSMGGGVDTQYF. This rearrangement joins TRBV6-6 to TRBJ2-3; a possible D gene is TRBD2 (7 bases). Trimming pared 0 bases from V and 6 bases from J, leaving 16 bases between. Looked up from germline, CDR1 is MNHNY and CDR2 is SVGAGI (reference sequence). CDR3 size: 16 residues.

This clone was seen a few times. Other DNA sequences in this specimen translate into the identical CDR3. The chain uses TRBV27 and TRBJ2-7; weak D call: TRBD1 (5 bases). Between the trimmed V and J ends, which lost 0 bases and 0 bases, there was a span of 9 bases. Germline lookup yields CDR1 MNHEY and CDR2 SMNVEV (reference sequence). The CDR3 runs 15 residues. CDR3 region: CASSLSGQGSYEQYF. The CDR3 region has the DNA TGTGCCAGCAGTTTATCGGGGCAGGGCTCCTACGAGCAGTACTTC.

The rearrangement links TRBV7-2 to TRBJ2-2; D call uncertain. From germline, CDR1 is SGHTA and CDR2 FQGNSA. CDR3 length: 13 residues. V lost 2 bases, J lost 4 bases, and 5 bases lay in between. The CDR3 DNA follows: TGTGCCAGCAGCTTACCGGGCACCGGGGAGCTGTTTTTT. Its protein product is CASSLPGTGELFF.

The chain carries TRBV5-4 and TRBJ1-1, with D tentatively TRBD1 (5 bases). The CDR3 has 13 amino acids. Per the germline V gene, CDR1 is SGHNT and CDR2 is YYREEE (reference sequence). V was cut by 6 bases and J by 10 bases, with 19 bases left in between. In DNA form, the CDR3 reads TGTGCCAGCACAGGACGTGGGGTTCAGGGAGCTTTCTTT. Amino acid sequence: CASTGRGVQGAFF.

The V gene is TRBV9, the J gene TRBJ2-1; TRBD2 aligns across 7 bases. The CDR3 runs 15 residues. J gave up 5 bases and V 0 bases, and 5 bases lay outside the gene matches. Germline CDR1 SGDLS, CDR2 YYNGEE. As DNA, the CDR3 is TGTGCCAGCAGCGTAGGCGGGGGTAGTAACAATGAGCAGTTCTTC. Translation: CASSVGGGSNNEQFF.

This clone turned up a few times. The chain carries TRBV27 and TRBJ2-7; D possibly corresponds to TRBD1 (6 bases). The CDR3 extends over 15 amino acids. V dropped 5 bases and J dropped 1 base, with 15 bases sitting between them. Germline assignment: CDR1 MNHEY and CDR2 SMNVEV (reference sequence). The CDR3 sequence: CASSESGQISYEQYF. The CDR3 DNA follows: TGTGCCAGCAGTGAATCAGGACAGATTTCCTACGAGCAGTACTTC.

This chain links TRBV4-2 with TRBJ2-7; 9 bases fit TRBD2. J was trimmed by 2 bases and V by 0 bases; bases with no gene match: 2. Germline assignment: CDR1 LGHNA and CDR2 YNFKEQ. The CDR3 runs to 15 residues. CDR3 coding DNA: TGTGCCAGCAGCCAAGAAGCGGGGGGAGCCTACGAGCAGTACTTC. It specifies CASSQEAGGAYEQYF.

The V call is TRBV9, the J call TRBJ2-7, with TRBD1 identical over 8 bases. CDR1 is SGDLS and CDR2 is YYNGEE in the germline V gene. The CDR3 loop spans 14 amino acids. The ends lost 0 bases at V and 3 bases at J; junction bases unmatched: 2. As DNA, the CDR3 is TGTGCCAGCAGCGTAGGGGACAGGAGCTACGAGCAGTACTTC. Protein sequence: CASSVGDRSYEQYF.

The rearrangement links TRBV6-1 to TRBJ2-7, with TRBD2 matching over 7 bases. Per germline, CDR1 MNHNS and CDR2 SASEGT. V shed 0 bases and J 3 bases; nucleotides not matched to a gene: 8. CDR3 size: 16 residues. For the CDR3, the DNA is TGTGCCAGCAGTGAAGCCGGTCAAGCGGGGAGCTACGAGCAGTACTTC. Amino acids: CASSEAGQAGSYEQYF.

The gene calls are TRBV25-1 and TRBJ1-6; possible D gene TRBD1, 6 bases. CDR1 and CDR2 (germline): MGHDK, SYGVNS. CDR3 length: 14 amino acids. Trimming took 7 bases from V and 9 from J, leaving 16 bases between them. CDR3: CASKRPGEGSPLHF. CDR3 coding DNA: TGTGCCAGCAAACGGCCAGGGGAAGGTTCACCCCTCCACTTT. Full variable domain (rest looked up from reference TRBV25-1 and TRBJ1-6): EADIYQTPRYLVIGTGKKITLECSQTMGHDKMYWYQQDPGMELHLIHYSYGVNSTEKGDLSSESTVSRIRTEHFPLTLESARPSHTSQYLCASKRPGEGSPLHFGNGTRLTVT.

This chain links TRBV19 with TRBJ1-4; perhaps TRBD1 as D (5 bases). The V end was cut by 2 bases, the J end by 11 bases, with 9 bases between. The CDR3 length is 12 residues. Per the germline V gene, CDR1 is LNHDA and CDR2 is SQIVND (reference sequence). The CDR3 spells CASSIQGRKLFF. In nucleotides, the CDR3 is TGTGCCAGTAGTATACAGGGTCGGAAACTGTTTTTT.

The rearrangement joins TRBV5-4 to TRBJ2-5; D call uncertain. V lost 1 base and J lost 7, with 8 bases in between. This CDR3 comprises 12 residues. Germline V gives CDR1 SGHNT, CDR2 YYREEE (reference sequence). CDR3 sequence (DNA): TGTGCCAGCAGCTTGTCACCCGGGACCCAGTACTTC. Its protein product is CASSLSPGTQYF.

The chain is built from TRBV7-9 and TRBJ1-5; maybe TRBD1 (5 bases). CDR3 length: 13 residues. From germline, CDR1 is SEHNR and CDR2 FQNEAQ (reference sequence). V lost 5 bases to trimming and J lost 2 bases, with 7 bases between them. The CDR3 nucleotides read TGTGCCAGCAGCCCGGGGGGCAATCAGCCCCAGCATTTT. Translation: CASSPGGNQPQHF.

This clone appeared a few times. The rearrangement links TRBV6-5 to TRBJ2-7; 7 bases fit TRBD1. After removal of 7 bases from V and 0 bases from J, the junction contained 9 bases not matched to a gene. The CDR3 sequence is 15 residues long. The germline CDR1 and CDR2 sequences are MNHEY and SVGAGI. The CDR3 spells CASTRLGQRSYEQYF. The CDR3 DNA is TGTGCCAGCACAAGATTGGGACAGCGCTCCTACGAGCAGTACTTC.